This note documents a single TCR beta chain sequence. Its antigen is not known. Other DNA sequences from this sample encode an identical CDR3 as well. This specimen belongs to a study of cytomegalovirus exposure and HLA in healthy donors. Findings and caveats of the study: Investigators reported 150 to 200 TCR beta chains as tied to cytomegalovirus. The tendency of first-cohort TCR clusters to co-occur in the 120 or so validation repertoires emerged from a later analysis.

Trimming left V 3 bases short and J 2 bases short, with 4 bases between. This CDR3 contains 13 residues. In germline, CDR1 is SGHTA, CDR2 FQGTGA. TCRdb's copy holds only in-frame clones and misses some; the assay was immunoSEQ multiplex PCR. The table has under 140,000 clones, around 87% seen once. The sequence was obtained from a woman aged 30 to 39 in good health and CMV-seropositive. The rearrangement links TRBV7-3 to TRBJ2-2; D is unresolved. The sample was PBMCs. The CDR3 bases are TGTGCCAGCAGCTTGTCTAACACCGGGGAGCTGTTTTTT. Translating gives CASSLSNTGELFF.